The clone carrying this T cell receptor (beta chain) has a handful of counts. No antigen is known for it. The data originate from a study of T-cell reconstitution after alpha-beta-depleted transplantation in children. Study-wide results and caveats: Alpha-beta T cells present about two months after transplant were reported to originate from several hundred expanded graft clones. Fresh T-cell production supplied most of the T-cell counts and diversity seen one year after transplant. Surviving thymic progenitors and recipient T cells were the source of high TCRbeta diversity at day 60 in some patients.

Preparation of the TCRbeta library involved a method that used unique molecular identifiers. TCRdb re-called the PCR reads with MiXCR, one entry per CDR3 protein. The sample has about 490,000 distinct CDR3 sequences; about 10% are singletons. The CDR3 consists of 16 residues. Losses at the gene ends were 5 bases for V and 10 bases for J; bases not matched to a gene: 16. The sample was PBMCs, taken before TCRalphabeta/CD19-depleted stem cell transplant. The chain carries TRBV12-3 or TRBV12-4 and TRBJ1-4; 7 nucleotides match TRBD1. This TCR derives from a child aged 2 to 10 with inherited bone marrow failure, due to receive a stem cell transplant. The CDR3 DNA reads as TGTGCCAGCAGTCCCTTAAGGGGGCCCCTCGACCGAAAACTGTTTTTT. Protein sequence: CASSPLRGPLDRKLFF.